The rows below give T cell receptor beta chains drawn from one sample of a study of early T cells in non-severe SARS-CoV-2 infection. TCRdb passed the 5' RACE reads through MiXCR, listing each CDR3 protein once. The profile covers about 55,000 distinct CDR3 sequences, with 15% appearing a single time and 9% to 10% taken by the ten largest. Material: whole blood, obtained at baseline. Source of these receptors: an adult who was a healthcare worker with PCR-confirmed SARS-CoV-2 infection or an uninfected control (not recorded which). Both conserved end residues are part of each CDR3.

v_call,cdr3_length,cdr3_aa
TRBV4-2,16,CASSQDPGEGGYGYTF
TRBV21-1,16,CASSMDRQPRDYGYTF
TRBV7-2,13,CASSPFVGTEQFF
TRBV12-3/TRBV12-4,15,CASSLVTGEYGELFF
TRBV19,16,CASSIPYGGRTDTQYF
TRBV7-8,13,CASSDEAYNEQFF
TRBV27,16,CASSTPGGQSGYEQYF
TRBV5-1,15,CASSLRGGSPREQYF
TRBV29-1,14,CSAAGTSVSREQYF
TRBV6-5,13,CASSYEVRAQQYF
TRBV20-1,14,CSAKARGVDTEAFF
TRBV11-2,16,CASSPLGRAVTGELFF
TRBV5-4,16,CASSIVYGADNYGYTF
TRBV5-1,15,CASSPRSGAGNEQFF
TRBV5-5,16,CASSLVLAGVYNEQFF
TRBV20-1,12,CSAPDAKGEQFF
TRBV20-1,14,CSASPSGTGETQYF
TRBV28,12,CASSWTSIEQFF
TRBV24-1,14,CATSASPGAYGYTF
TRBV10-3,14,CAIRRGEGPNEQFF
TRBV6-5,15,CASKVRTANTGELFF
TRBV10-1,14,CASSELKGTTEAFF
TRBV11-2,16,CASSSVRGQGAGPLHF
TRBV20-1,15,CSARDPVQSTDTQYF
TRBV5-4,12,CASSTPDGVQYF
TRBV2,12,CASSGTRYEQYF
TRBV10-3,15,CAISESLRGDYEQYF
TRBV24-1,14,CATSDPTNTGELFF
TRBV29-1,13,CSVEDRTGYEQYF
TRBV9,11,CASRVFSLYTF
TRBV20-1,13,CSARRPGGETQYF
TRBV6-1,13,CASSWDSRAEQFF
TRBV7-2,13,CASSHSNSYEQYF
TRBV30,14,CAWSVPRGGEKLFF
TRBV6-1,16,CASSLFHRDSRNTIYF
TRBV6-6,12,CASRGGGNEQFF
TRBV6-4,17,CASSDSRLAGLTYEQYF
TRBV18,16,CASSPMGPGTNEKLFF
TRBV28,17,CASSPSRGMAGANVLTF
TRBV10-2,14,CASSVGLADYEQYF
TRBV10-3,14,CAISELADNYGYTF
TRBV11-2,12,CASSLISTEAFF
TRBV7-9,14,CASSLGPTGEKLFF
TRBV6-4,14,CASSVSGDTGELFF
TRBV11-3,16,CASSLGTSVTYNEQFF